The 11 T cell receptor beta chains presented below share a single source sample, sequenced in a study of a mutant IDH1 vaccine in newly diagnosed glioma. This table comes from immunoSEQ multiplex PCR, and its TCRdb copy is limited to in-frame clones, with some not included. The sample carries roughly 60,000 clones, about 81% recorded once. Time point specified: week 5, during vaccination. One vaccine dose held 300 ug of mutant IDH1 20-mer peptide and came with topical imiquimod. Their target antigens are unknown. The source material was PBMCs, sampled from a glioma patient whose treatment included an IDH1 peptide vaccine. The receptors here all came from a woman aged 45-65 years with glioma.

The chain links TRBV28 to TRBJ1-1, with D possibly being TRBD1 (5 bases). This CDR3 contains 15 residues. Trimming removed 5 bases from V and 4 bases from J, with 17 bases in between. Per the germline V gene, CDR1 is MDHEN and CDR2 is SYDVKM. The CDR3 bases are TGTGCCAGCAGTAACGCAGGACCCGGGGCCACTGAAGCTTTCTTT. Translated, it gives CASSNAGPGATEAFF.

The rearrangement uses TRBV28 and TRBJ2-7, with a weak D call TRBD2 (5 bases). V was shortened by 7 bases and J by 3 bases, with 13 bases between the two germline ends. Germline V gene sequence: CDR1 MDHEN, CDR2 SYDVKM. The CDR3 spans 13 residues. The CDR3 nucleotides read TGTGCCAGCAAGGGTTCGGGGTACTACGAGCAGTACTTC. Residues: CASKGSGYYEQYF.

This clone has just one count. The chain joins TRBV15 to TRBJ1-3; D ambiguous. V was trimmed by 6 bases and J by 1 base, leaving 13 bases between them. This CDR3 is built from 15 residues. CDR1 LNHNV and CDR2 YYDKDF come from the germline V gene (reference sequence). The CDR3 nucleotides read TGTGCCACCAGGCCCAGCGGCCTATCTGGAAACACCATATATTTT. Residues: CATRPSGLSGNTIYF. Supplemented by reference TRBV15 and TRBJ1-3, the full variable domain reads DAMVIQNPRYQVTQFGKPVTLSCSQTLNHNVMYWYQQKSSQAPKLLFHYYDKDFNNEADTPDNFQSRRPNTSFCFLDIRSPGLGDTAMYLCATRPSGLSGNTIYFGEGSWLTVV.

This chain joins TRBV4-3 and TRBJ2-3, with TRBD2 matching 12 bases. The CDR3 is 17 amino acids. V shed 3 bases and J 4 bases; nucleotides not matched to a gene: 8. The germline V gene encodes CDR1 LGHNA and CDR2 YSLEER. CDR3 protein: CASSQRASGGESDTQYF. CDR3 coding DNA: TGCGCCAGCAGCCAGCGGGCTAGCGGGGGGGAGTCAGATACGCAGTATTTT.

The chain carries TRBV4-1 and TRBJ2-2; D gene uncertain. This CDR3 contains 12 residues. V was clipped by 4 bases and J by 6 bases, with 6 bases between them. Germline CDR1 reads MGHRA; CDR2 reads YSYEKL. The CDR3 nucleotides read TGCGCCAGCAGCCCAAGACCCGGGGAGCTGTTTTTT. This codes for CASSPRPGELFF.

This chain joins TRBV11-2 and TRBJ2-3; 10 bases match TRBD2. The V gene end was trimmed by 3 bases and the J gene end by 5 bases; junction bases not matched to a gene: 5. The CDR3 contains 15 residues. CDR1 is SGHAT, CDR2 FQNNGV, per germline. As DNA, the CDR3 is TGTGCCAGCAGCTTGCGGCTAGCGGGGGTAGATACGCAGTATTTT. Translation gives CASSLRLAGVDTQYF.

This clone showed up just once. The chain employs TRBV28 and TRBJ2-6, with 7 bases lining up with TRBD1. The germline V gene has CDR1 MDHEN and CDR2 SYDVKM. V shed 8 bases and J 4 bases; nucleotides not matched to a gene: 11. The CDR3 covers 16 residues. The CDR3 bases are TGTGCCAGCGGACAGGCCCTCTTGAGGGGGGCCAACGTCCTGACTTTC. It codes for CASGQALLRGANVLTF.

V and J are TRBV10-3 and TRBJ1-1; weak D call: TRBD1 (6 bases). Trimming left V 7 bases short and J 4 bases short, with 19 bases between. The CDR3 is made up of 15 amino acids. From germline, CDR1 is ENHRY and CDR2 SYGVKD. In DNA, the CDR3 is TGTGCCATCACACGTCAGGCCCTGGGGGCCACTGAAGCTTTCTTT. This gives the protein CAITRQALGATEAFF.

V and J are TRBV19 and TRBJ2-7; a possible D gene is TRBD2 (5 bases). The V gene's germline CDR1 is LNHDA and CDR2 SQIVND (reference sequence). CDR3 length equals 13 residues. The germline V and J ends were trimmed by 2 bases and 2 bases, with 7 bases remaining between them. The chain's CDR3 is CASSIRGTYEQYF. The CDR3, as DNA: TGTGCCAGTAGTATACGGGGAACCTACGAGCAGTACTTC.

The CDR3 here is CASKDWPVNQPQHF. The DNA of the CDR3 is TGTGCCAGTAAAGATTGGCCCGTAAATCAGCCCCAGCATTTT. V usage is TRBV19 and J usage is TRBJ1-5, with D hard to call. Germline V gene data show CDR1 as LNHDA and CDR2 as SQIVND (reference sequence). V was trimmed by 7 bases and J by 4 bases, leaving 14 bases between them. This CDR3 is built from 14 residues.

This clone turned up a few times. This sequence joins TRBV30 and TRBJ1-1, with a weak D call TRBD1 (5 bases). CDR3 length: 13 residues. V lost 3 bases and J lost 3, with 11 bases in between. CDR1 and CDR2 from the germline V gene are GTSNPN and SVGIG (reference sequence). In DNA, the CDR3 is TGTGCCTGGAGAGAGTGGGGGGACACTGAAGCTTTCTTT. Protein product: CAWREWGDTEAFF. The full variable domain, completed using reference TRBV30 and TRBJ1-1, is SQTIHQWPATLVQPVGSPLSLECTVEGTSNPNLYWYRQAAGRGLQLLFYSVGIGQISSEVPQNLSASRPQDRQFILSSKKLLLSDSGFYLCAWREWGDTEAFFGQGTRLTVV.